This entry is about one T cell receptor beta chain. The record originates from a study of blood T cell repertoires in COVID-19. Study background: PBMCs, B-cell-depleted T cells, or T cells were the source of the cDNA or gDNA that made up the material.

As originally analysed: Estimates of nucleated cell counts were drawn from the amplification of reference gene primers. Profiling relied on immunoSEQ multiplex PCR, and the TCRdb table lists in-frame clones only, not all of them. That table furnishes V, J and clone size, whereas the DNA furnished D and trimming. The repertoire consists of fewer than 110,000 clones, with about 87% occurring once and the leading ten covering roughly 10%. CDR3 size: 13 residues. The J segment lost 1 base and the V segment lost 10 bases, leaving 4 bases of the junction unmatched. Germline CDR1 MNHEY, CDR2 SVGAGI. The TCR was taken from a woman aged 25 to 45 with acute or convalescent COVID-19. The source material was peripheral blood. The chain has TRBV6-5 and TRBJ2-4, with 7 bases matching TRBD1. The CDR3 sequence is CATQGDAKNIQYF. CDR3 coding DNA: TGTGCCACCCAGGGGGATGCCAAAAACATTCAGTACTTC.